These 25 T cell receptor beta chains were all obtained from the same sample, sequenced in a study of blood T cell repertoires in COVID-19. TCRdb's copy holds only in-frame clones and misses some; the assay was immunoSEQ multiplex PCR. The repertoire holds 45,000 to 50,000 clones, about 88% seen once, with around a tenth in the top ten. The sequenced sample was peripheral blood. The receptors shown here come from a middle-aged man with active COVID-19.

This chain connects TRBV6-2 or TRBV6-3 to TRBJ2-1; 10 bases match TRBD2. Trimming at V came to 4 bases and at J to 7 bases, leaving 7 bases not matched to a gene. Germline-derived CDR1 and CDR2 are MNHEY and SVGEGT. The CDR3 consists of 15 residues. CDR3 in amino acids: CASSSSGRALNEQFF. CDR3 nucleotide sequence: TGTGCCAGCAGTTCCAGCGGGAGGGCCTTGAATGAGCAGTTCTTC.

The J gene is TRBJ2-1, the V gene TRBV5-1, with 11 bases identical to TRBD2. The germline CDR1 and CDR2 sequences are SGHRS and YFSETQ. The CDR3 consists of 15 residues. Trimming cost V 5 bases and J 4 bases; bases outside gene matches: 5. CDR3: CASRTGLAAYNEQFF. The CDR3 coding sequence is TGCGCCAGCAGGACGGGACTAGCGGCTTACAATGAGCAGTTCTTC.

The table lists this clone with a count of one. The chain recombines TRBV28 with TRBJ1-6, with TRBD1 as a possible D gene (5 bases). This CDR3 spans 15 amino acids. The germline V and J ends were trimmed by 6 bases and 3 bases, with 12 bases remaining between them. Germline assignment: CDR1 MDHEN and CDR2 SYDVKM. CDR3 nucleotide sequence: TGTGCCAGCAGGCAGGGTAACGGCTATAATTCACCCCTCCACTTT. Translation gives CASRQGNGYNSPLHF.

This chain connects TRBV5-8 to TRBJ1-3; 8 nucleotides align to TRBD1. The V segment lost 2 bases and the J segment 2 bases; nucleotides outside the gene matches: 6. CDR3 length equals 16 residues. The germline V gene encodes CDR1 SGHTS and CDR2 YDEGEE. The CDR3 region has the DNA TGTGCCAGCAGCTTAGAACAGGGGGTAACTGGAAACACCATATATTTT. Translation gives CASSLEQGVTGNTIYF. The full variable domain, in which reference TRBV5-8 and TRBJ1-3 provide the parts outside the CDR3, is EAGVTQSPTHLIKTRGQQATLRCSPISGHTSVYWYQQALGLGLQFLLWYDEGEERNRGNFPPRFSGRQFPNYSSELNVNALELEDSALYLCASSLEQGVTGNTIYFGEGSWLTVV.

The V call is TRBV7-9, the J call TRBJ2-5, with 16 positions matching TRBD2. From germline, CDR1 is SEHNR and CDR2 FQNEAQ (reference sequence). CDR3 length: 18 residues. Germline trimming cut 5 bases from V and 5 bases from J; bases unmatched to any gene: 11. CDR3 in DNA: TGTGCCAGCAGCCCCTCCGGGACTAGCGGGGGGGCGTGGGAGACCCAGTACTTC. Its translation: CASSPSGTSGGAWETQYF.

The genes are TRBV5-1 and TRBJ2-5; 7 nucleotides align to TRBD2. The CDR3 is made up of 13 amino acids. Germline V gene data show CDR1 as SGHRS and CDR2 as YFSETQ. Trimming removed 9 bases from V and 5 bases from J; junction bases left unmatched: 10. CDR3 in amino acids: CATNSGSGETQYF. The CDR3 DNA reads TGCGCCACCAATAGCGGGTCGGGGGAGACCCAGTACTTC.

The chain combines TRBV19 with TRBJ2-1, with 7 positions matching TRBD1. CDR1 LNHDA and CDR2 SQIVND come from the germline V gene (reference sequence). The CDR3 is made up of 15 amino acids. The V segment lost 5 bases and the J segment 4 bases; nucleotides outside the gene matches: 8. CDR3 in DNA: TGTGCCAGTAGTCCTCCGGGACAGCCTTACAATGAGCAGTTCTTC. Translating it yields CASSPPGQPYNEQFF. Combining the CDR3 with reference TRBV19 and TRBJ2-1 gives the whole variable domain DGGITQSPKYLFRKEGQNVTLSCEQNLNHDAMYWYRQDPGQGLRLIYYSQIVNDFQKGDIAEGYSVSREKKESFPLTVTSAQKNPTAFYLCASSPPGQPYNEQFFGPGTRLTVL.

This clone is a singleton in its sample. The chain carries TRBV3-1 (or the pseudogene TRBV3-2) and TRBJ2-2; 11 positions match TRBD2. Germline values: CDR1 LGHDT, CDR2 YNNKEL (reference sequence). The CDR3 length is 18 residues. Trimming removed 3 bases from V and 4 bases from J; junction bases left unmatched: 10. CDR3 sequence reads: CASSQRGSGRARTGELFF. The CDR3, as DNA: TGTGCCAGCAGCCAGAGAGGTAGCGGGAGGGCCCGCACCGGGGAGCTGTTTTTT.

J is TRBJ2-5 and V is TRBV19; D might be TRBD1 (6 bases). Trimming pared 3 bases from V and 4 bases from J, leaving 15 bases between. Germline-derived CDR1 and CDR2 are LNHDA and SQIVND (reference sequence). The CDR3 runs 15 residues. CDR3 nucleotide sequence: TGTGCCAGTAGTATGCTGAACAGGGAAAGAGAGACCCAGTACTTC. Translation: CASSMLNRERETQYF.

The chain recombines TRBV10-2 with TRBJ2-2, with D possibly matching TRBD1 (5 bases). The ends were cut back, 5 bases at V and 0 bases at J, with 10 bases in the middle. In germline, CDR1 is WSHSY, CDR2 SAAADI. This CDR3 is 15 amino acids long. The CDR3 here is CASSWGSPNTGELFF. The CDR3, as DNA: TGCGCCAGCAGTTGGGGCAGTCCGAACACCGGGGAGCTGTTTTTT.

The rearrangement links TRBV29-1 to TRBJ2-7; 9 bases line up with TRBD1. This CDR3 is built from 12 residues. After removal of 6 bases from V and 3 bases from J, the junction contained 3 bases not matched to a gene. Germline CDR1 SQVTM, CDR2 ANQGSEA. The CDR3 DNA sequence: TGCAGCGTACCGGGACAGGGCTACGAGCAGTACTTC. Translating it yields CSVPGQGYEQYF.

This chain connects TRBV5-1 to TRBJ2-5; TRBD2 aligns across 9 bases. In germline, CDR1 is SGHRS, CDR2 YFSETQ. There are 15 residues in the CDR3. V lost 4 bases, J lost 2 bases, and 6 bases stayed unmatched. CDR3 nucleotide sequence: TGCGCCAGCAGCGAGCTAGCGGGGAGACAAGAGACCCAGTACTTC. The encoded protein is CASSELAGRQETQYF.

The chain combines TRBV24-1 with TRBJ1-4; 9 bases are shared with TRBD1. From germline, CDR1 is KGHDR and CDR2 SFDVKD. CDR3 length: 15 residues. V trimming: 2 bases; J trimming: 7 bases; junction bases outside the gene matches: 4. CDR3 region: CATSDSDRGGEKLFF. DNA for the CDR3: TGTGCCACCAGTGATTCGGACAGGGGAGGTGAAAAACTGTTTTTT.

This clone was detected once. Other DNA sequences from this sample encode an identical CDR3 as well. V is TRBV27 and J is TRBJ2-1; tentative D call: TRBD2 (6 bases). The V end lost 6 bases, the J end lost 0 bases, and 9 bases lay between the germline ends. There are 14 residues in the CDR3. Germline CDR1 is MNHEY and CDR2 is SMNVEV (reference sequence). The CDR3 is CASSGGISYNEQFF. The CDR3 DNA sequence: TGTGCCAGCAGCGGCGGGATCTCCTACAATGAGCAGTTCTTC.

The chain couples TRBV2 to TRBJ1-1; D is uncertain. There are 14 residues in the CDR3. Trimming stripped 2 bases from V and 0 bases from J, with 7 bases between. Germline CDR1 SNHLY, CDR2 FYNNEI. DNA of the CDR3: TGTGCCAGCAGTGAATCATACATGAACACTGAAGCTTTCTTT. This sequence encodes CASSESYMNTEAFF.

The chain is built from TRBV7-3 and TRBJ2-1, with 8 positions matching TRBD2. There are 17 residues in the CDR3. Unmatched junction bases numbered 9, after V lost 1 base and J lost 4 bases. CDR1 SGHTA and CDR2 FQGTGA come from the germline V gene. This chain's CDR3 is CASSLSFRGGEYNEQFF. The CDR3 region has the DNA TGTGCCAGCAGCTTAAGTTTCCGGGGGGGCGAATACAATGAGCAGTTCTTC.

This clone was seen only once. The V gene is TRBV30, the J gene TRBJ1-6; no clear D. Trimming removed 1 base at V and 5 bases at J, with 6 bases between. From germline, CDR1 is GTSNPN and CDR2 SVGIG (reference sequence). The length of the CDR3 is 13 residues. The CDR3 coding sequence is TGTGCCTGGAGTGGGGAGAATAATTCACCCCTCCACTTT. Encoded protein: CAWSGENNSPLHF. Using reference TRBV30 and TRBJ1-6 for the parts outside the CDR3, the full variable domain is SQTIHQWPATLVQPVGSPLSLECTVEGTSNPNLYWYRQAAGRGLQLLFYSVGIGQISSEVPQNLSASRPQDRQFILSSKKLLLSDSGFYLCAWSGENNSPLHFGNGTRLTVT.

J is TRBJ2-7 and V is TRBV6-6; no definite D call. Germline lookup yields CDR1 MNHNY and CDR2 SVGAGI (reference sequence). V gave up 7 bases and J gave up 3 bases, with 16 bases separating them. The CDR3 loop spans 14 amino acids. Here the CDR3 DNA reads TGTGCCAGCACCATAGCATCATCGGGCTACGAGCAGTACTTC. It encodes CASTIASSGYEQYF.

The V call is TRBV11-2, the J call TRBJ2-2, with 12 nucleotides matching TRBD2. In germline, CDR1 is SGHAT, CDR2 FQNNGV. The CDR3 extends over 16 amino acids. V lost 3 bases to trimming and J lost 6 bases; unmatched junction nucleotides: 5. This CDR3 reads CASSFRLAGASGELFF. CDR3 DNA sequence: TGTGCCAGCAGCTTCAGACTAGCGGGAGCTTCCGGGGAGCTGTTTTTT.

The genes are TRBV11-2 and TRBJ2-3; 11 bases agree with TRBD2. The CDR3 totals 16 residues. V shed 4 bases, J shed 1 base, and the junction held 4 bases outside the gene matches. Germline loops: CDR1 SGHAT, CDR2 FQNNGV. CDR3 sequence (DNA): TGTGCCAGCAGCTGGGCGGGACTAGCGGGCACAGATACGCAGTATTTT. Amino acids: CASSWAGLAGTDTQYF.

The rearrangement uses TRBV19 and TRBJ2-2; D may be TRBD2 (7 bases). This CDR3 has 16 residues. V was clipped by 7 bases and J by 4 bases, with 19 bases between them. CDR1 and CDR2 from the germline V gene are LNHDA and SQIVND (reference sequence). The CDR3 region is CASTRVGGAPTGELFF. CDR3 nucleotides: TGTGCCAGTACCAGGGTTGGGGGGGCCCCCACCGGGGAGCTGTTTTTT.

The chain links TRBV27 to TRBJ1-5, with D perhaps TRBD1 (5 bases). The length of the CDR3 is 14 residues. Trimming shortened V by 1 base and J by 4 bases, and 8 bases separated the two germline ends. CDR1 is MNHEY, CDR2 SMNVEV, per germline (reference sequence). CDR3 loop: CASSLLGGNQPQHF. CDR3 bases: TGTGCCAGCAGTTTATTGGGGGGGAATCAGCCCCAGCATTTT.

V gene TRBV3-1 (or the pseudogene TRBV3-2) combines with J gene TRBJ2-5; unclear D gene. V was cut by 3 bases and J by 0 bases, with 2 bases left in between. Per germline, CDR1 LGHDT and CDR2 YNNKEL (reference sequence). The CDR3 extends over 12 amino acids. The CDR3 loop reads CASSHNQETQYF. The CDR3 coding sequence is TGTGCCAGCAGCCATAACCAAGAGACCCAGTACTTC.

The chain couples TRBV18 to TRBJ1-3; D perhaps matches TRBD1 (5 bases). Looked up from germline, CDR1 is KGHSH and CDR2 is LQKENI. V lost 3 bases and J lost 0, with 15 bases in between. The CDR3 consists of 17 residues. CDR3 nucleotide sequence: TGTGCCAGCTCACCTGTACAGGCCACATCCTCTGGAAACACCATATATTTT. As protein: CASSPVQATSSGNTIYF.

In nucleotides, the CDR3 is TGTGCCAGCAGCGTCTTCTCTGGGGCCAACGTCCTGACTTTC. This sequence encodes CASSVFSGANVLTF. The V and J genes are TRBV9 and TRBJ2-6; D unresolved. Germline loops: CDR1 SGDLS, CDR2 YYNGEE. The germline V and J ends were trimmed by 2 bases and 0 bases, with 3 bases remaining between them. This CDR3 is built from 14 residues.